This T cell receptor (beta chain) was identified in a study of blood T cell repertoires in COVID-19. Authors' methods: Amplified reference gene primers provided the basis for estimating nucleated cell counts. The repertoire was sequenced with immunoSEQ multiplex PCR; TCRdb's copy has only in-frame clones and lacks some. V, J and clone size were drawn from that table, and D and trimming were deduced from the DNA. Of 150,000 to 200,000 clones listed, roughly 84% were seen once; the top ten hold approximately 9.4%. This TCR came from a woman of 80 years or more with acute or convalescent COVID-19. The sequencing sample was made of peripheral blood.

The CDR3 spells CASSPRHSTNEKLFF. Written as DNA, the CDR3 is TGTGCCAGCAGCCCTCGACACTCAACTAATGAAAAACTGTTTTTT. The V gene is TRBV3-1 (or the pseudogene TRBV3-2), the J gene TRBJ1-4; D not resolved. Trimming took 4 bases from V and 0 from J, leaving 9 bases between them. The germline V gene has CDR1 LGHDT and CDR2 YNNKEL (reference sequence). The CDR3 spans 15 residues.